This T cell receptor beta chain was recorded in a study of T cell responses to AZD1222 COVID-19 vaccine. General observations from the study: Repertoires were sampled only after the peak T cell response. Clonal diversity was possibly underestimated, and the donors were mostly white British, with more females. Rises in breadth and depth of Spike-specific TCRs came after two AZD1222 doses.

V lost 5 bases, J lost 2 bases, and 10 bases lay in between. CDR1 SGHAT and CDR2 FQNNGV come from the germline V gene. This CDR3 comprises 13 residues. About this clone itself: Its specificity is not known.

Measured with immunoSEQ multiplex PCR; TCRdb has only the in-frame clones, and not every one. The sample has 170,000 or so clones, roughly 90% seen once. This material consisted of peripheral blood, taken on day 0 of AZD1222 vaccination. The receptor was derived from an adult in good health. The genes are TRBV11-2 and TRBJ2-7; possibly TRBD1 or TRBD2 for D (5 bases each). Here the CDR3 reads CASSPQGAYEQYF. The CDR3, as DNA: TGTGCCAGCAGCCCCCAGGGAGCCTACGAGCAGTACTTC.